A single sample gave rise to the 10 T cell receptor beta chains below, sequenced in a study of blood T cell repertoires in COVID-19. Using immunoSEQ multiplex PCR, the repertoire was profiled, and TCRdb retains in-frame clones only, with some absent. The data hold 100,000 to 150,000 clones, with roughly 83% observed a single time. The sequencing sample was made of peripheral blood. The source is a woman at least 80 years old with acute or convalescent COVID-19.

The chain links TRBV2 to TRBJ2-3, with 7 bases identical to TRBD1. The CDR3 has 14 residues. Looked up from germline, CDR1 is SNHLY and CDR2 is FYNNEI. V gave up 6 bases and J gave up 0 bases; unmatched junction bases: 3. The CDR3 coding sequence is TGTGCCAGCAGGTTACAGGGGAGCACAGATACGCAGTATTTT. Encoded protein: CASRLQGSTDTQYF.

The rearrangement uses TRBV2 and TRBJ1-5, with D hard to call. The length of the CDR3 is 13 residues. From germline, CDR1 is SNHLY and CDR2 FYNNEI. V was pared by 4 bases and J by 6 bases, with 10 bases between. DNA for the CDR3: TGTGCCAGCAGTGTATCGGGGTCTCAGCCCCAGCATTTT. It is translated as CASSVSGSQPQHF.

This clone has only one observation. The V call is TRBV6-5, the J call TRBJ1-2; D uncertain. Germline CDR1 reads MNHEY; CDR2 reads SVGAGI. This CDR3 spans 12 amino acids. V was shortened by 10 bases and J by 4 bases, with 13 bases between the two germline ends. CDR3 region: CATFMGSYGYTF. CDR3 DNA: TGTGCCACCTTTATGGGGAGCTATGGCTACACCTTC.

The gene calls are TRBV4-3 and TRBJ1-1, with D tentatively TRBD1 (6 bases). Germline assignment: CDR1 LGHNA and CDR2 YSLEER. CDR3 length: 13 residues. Trimming removed 5 bases at V and 1 base at J, with 8 bases between. The DNA of the CDR3 is TGCGCCAGCAGCTCGACAGGGAACACTGAAGCTTTCTTT. Its translation is CASSSTGNTEAFF.

This clone is termed medium-sized. This sequence joins TRBV11-2 and TRBJ1-1, with a possible D match to TRBD1 (5 bases). Germline V gene data show CDR1 as SGHAT and CDR2 as FQNNGV. V lost 2 bases and J 1 base, leaving 11 bases between the germline ends. The CDR3 has 15 residues. The CDR3, as DNA: TGTGCCAGCAGCTTACCGCAGGGTTCGAACACTGAAGCTTTCTTT. Residues: CASSLPQGSNTEAFF.

The J gene is TRBJ2-5, the V gene TRBV11-2; 7 positions agree with TRBD1. The CDR3 totals 15 residues. CDR1 SGHAT and CDR2 FQNNGV come from the germline V gene. Trimming removed 4 bases from V and 3 bases from J; junction bases left unmatched: 8. Here the CDR3 reads CASSSPGTAKETQYF. The CDR3 nucleotides are TGTGCCAGCAGCTCACCCGGGACAGCAAAAGAGACCCAGTACTTC.

The chain uses TRBV4-3 and TRBJ1-1; D is unclear. The germline V gene has CDR1 LGHNA and CDR2 YSLEER. There are 13 residues in the CDR3. With 3 bases removed from V and 0 bases from J, the gap between germline ends came to 5 bases. The CDR3 DNA reads as TGCGCCAGCAGCCAGCTATTGAACACTGAAGCTTTCTTT. Translated, it gives CASSQLLNTEAFF.

This chain connects TRBV27 to TRBJ2-2; TRBD2 matches 10 bases. The CDR3 loop spans 20 amino acids. V trimming: 8 bases; J trimming: 1 base; junction bases outside the gene matches: 19. The germline CDR1 and CDR2 sequences are MNHEY and SMNVEV (reference sequence). The CDR3 DNA follows: TGTGCCAGCCTGTTTGGAGACAGGGTAGGACTAGCGGAGAACACCGGGGAGCTGTTTTTT. Translation gives CASLFGDRVGLAENTGELFF.

The chain is built from TRBV7-9 and TRBJ2-2, with D perhaps TRBD1 (6 bases). V shed 7 bases and J shed 6 bases, with 12 bases lying between them. The germline gives CDR1 SEHNR, CDR2 FQNEAQ (reference sequence). This CDR3 is 13 amino acids long. The CDR3 sequence: CASTAWGPGELFF. As DNA, the CDR3 is TGTGCCAGCACCGCATGGGGGCCCGGGGAGCTGTTTTTT.

This chain joins TRBV5-8 and TRBJ2-7; 7 nucleotides match TRBD2. The germline CDR1 and CDR2 sequences are SGHTS and YDEGEE. The CDR3 sequence is 15 residues long. V lost 6 bases, J lost 0 bases, and 9 bases stayed unmatched. Here the CDR3 reads CASNGGTASSYEQYF. CDR3 DNA sequence: TGTGCCAGCAACGGGGGGACGGCAAGCTCCTACGAGCAGTACTTC.